This T cell receptor (beta chain) came from a study of cytotoxic CD8 clonotypes in ibrutinib-treated CLL. Study-level findings and limits: Having risen at ibrutinib response, clonality had fallen back toward baseline by progression.

Assay: immunoSEQ multiplex PCR; the TCRdb copy retains only in-frame clones and omits some. The sample carries roughly 250,000 clones, less than 75% recorded once. Details on this clone: The antigen is not known.

The CDR3 is 12 amino acids. Germline assignment: CDR1 ENHRY and CDR2 SYGVKD. The V end was cut by 7 bases, the J end by 2 bases, with 8 bases between. Sequencing used PBMCs, obtained after 24 months of ibrutinib treatment. The source of this sequence is a human donor with chronic lymphocytic leukemia. J is TRBJ1-2 and V is TRBV10-3; TRBD1 might be the D (5 bases). CDR3 loop: CAITPGNYGYTF. CDR3 in DNA: TGTGCCATCACCCCAGGGAACTATGGCTACACCTTC.